This T cell receptor beta chain comes out of a study of cytomegalovirus exposure and HLA in healthy donors. General study findings and limits: Reportedly, cytomegalovirus status was diagnosed with high sensitivity and specificity. According to a later analysis, TCR clusters from the first cohort tended to co-occur in the approximately 120 validation repertoires. Confirmation was obtained in vitro that three CMV-associated chains are specific for CMV antigens.

Libraries were prepared by immunoSEQ multiplex PCR; TCRdb keeps only in-frame clonotypes and omits some of them. Of some 120,000 clones in the sample, more than 75% were seen once. The table lists this clone with a count of one. Antigen: not known. This receptor was obtained from a woman between 25 and 40 years old in good health and CMV-seronegative. Sequences were obtained from PBMCs.

The CDR3 DNA follows: TGTGCCAGCAGCTTAGTAGCGGGGGGGCCGAATGAGCAGTTCTTC. As protein: CASSLVAGGPNEQFF. The chain carries TRBV13 and TRBJ2-1; the match to TRBD2 covers 11 bases. The CDR3 spans 15 residues. CDR1 PRHDT and CDR2 FYEKMQ come from the germline V gene (reference sequence). V lost 1 base to trimming and J lost 7 bases; unmatched junction nucleotides: 3.